This T cell receptor (beta chain) comes out of a study of cytomegalovirus exposure and HLA in healthy donors. About this clone itself: Its antigen is not identified.

Trimming left V 4 bases short and J 4 bases short, with 21 bases between. The CDR3 covers 17 residues. Study conclusions and caveats: Analysis was carried out at a later point, and it linked a missense DCLRE1C variant to TCR beta V- and J-gene trimming.

Researchers ran the PCR with 60 Vbeta and 13 Jbeta primers. Sequencing used immunoSEQ multiplex PCR; TCRdb keeps in-frame clones, though not all of them. The table shows about 98,000 clones, with about 81% occurring only once. The sequencing sample was made of PBMCs. The chain combines TRBV5-7 with TRBJ1-3; D might be TRBD1 (6 bases). TRBV5-7 is labeled an ORF, and its function is uncertain. The clonotype comes from a man in his forties in good health and CMV-seronegative. CDR3 in DNA: TGTGCCAGCAGCCTCGGACGGGACACGAGGCGCGGAAACACCATATATTTT. Its protein product is CASSLGRDTRRGNTIYF.